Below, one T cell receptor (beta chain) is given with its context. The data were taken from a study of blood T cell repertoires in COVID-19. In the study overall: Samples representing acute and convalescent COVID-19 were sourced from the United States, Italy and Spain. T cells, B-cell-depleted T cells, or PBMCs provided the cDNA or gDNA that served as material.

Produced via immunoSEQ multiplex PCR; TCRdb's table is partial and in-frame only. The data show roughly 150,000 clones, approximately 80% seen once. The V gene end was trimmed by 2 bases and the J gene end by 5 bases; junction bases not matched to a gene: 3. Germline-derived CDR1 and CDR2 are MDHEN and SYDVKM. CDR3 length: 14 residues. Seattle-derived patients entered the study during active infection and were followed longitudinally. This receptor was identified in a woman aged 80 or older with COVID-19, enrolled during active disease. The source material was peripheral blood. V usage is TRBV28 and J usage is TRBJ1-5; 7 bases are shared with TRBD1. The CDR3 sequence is CASSLVGGDQPQHF. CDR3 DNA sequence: TGTGCCAGCAGTTTAGTAGGGGGCGATCAGCCCCAGCATTTT. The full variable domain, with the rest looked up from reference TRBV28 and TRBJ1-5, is DVKVTQSSRYLVKRTGEKVFLECVQDMDHENMFWYRQDPGLGLRLIYFSYDVKMKEKGDIPEGYSVSREKKERFSLILESASTNQTSMYLCASSLVGGDQPQHFGDGTRLSIL.